These T cell receptor beta chains were read from a single sample in a study of T cell repertoires in cytomegalovirus infection. TCRdb called the reads again in MiXCR, with one record for every CDR3 protein. The data show hundreds of thousands of distinct CDR3 sequences, approximately 40% seen once. Sequencing was carried out using PBMCs. The receptors shown here come from a human donor in good health (CMV status not recorded). Some clones in this sample may be carry-over from other donors' samples. CDR3s include the opening cysteine and the closing phenylalanine or tryptophan. The D gene is left open where the match is weak. Where a row states a size, it is once, few, many or the class of an expanded clone; other rows omit it.

V gene	J gene	D gene	clone size	CDR3 DNA	CDR3 protein
TRBV19	TRBJ1-5	-	-	TGTGCCAGTAGTATTTATCGATCCAGGGTGGGCAATCAGCCCCAGCATTTT	CASSIYRSRVGNQPQHF
TRBV6-5	TRBJ1-1	-	-	TGTGCCAGCAGTTACTCTAATCAGGGCGATACTGAAGCTTTCTTT	CASSYSNQGDTEAFF
TRBV24-1	TRBJ1-1	TRBD1	-	TGTGCCACCAGTGACCCCGGGACAGGGACTGAGATGGCTTTCTTT	CATSDPGTGTEMAFF
TRBV5-1	TRBJ1-2	TRBD1	-	TGCGCCAGCAGCGCGGGGACAGGGAGTCACTATGGCTACACCTTC	CASSAGTGSHYGYTF
TRBV3-1	TRBJ2-7	TRBD2	-	TGTGCCAGCAGTAAGGAGGGACTAGCGGGTGATGAGCAGTACTTC	CASSKEGLAGDEQYF
TRBV19	TRBJ2-7	TRBD2	many	TGTGCCAGCAGCATTAGCGGGGGAAGCTCCTACGAGCAGTACTTC	CASSISGGSSYEQYF
TRBV7-2	TRBJ2-1	-	-	TGTGCCAGCAGCTTAAAACTAGTTGGTGAGCAGTTCTTC	CASSLKLVGEQFF
TRBV28	TRBJ1-2	-	-	TGTGCCAGCAGTCGCGGACCGGATGGCTATGGCTACACCTTC	CASSRGPDGYGYTF
TRBV12-3/TRBV12-4	TRBJ1-2	TRBD1	-	TGTGCCAGCAGTTTAATCCTCGGACAGGGGGCGAACTATGGCTACACCTTC	CASSLILGQGANYGYTF
TRBV20-1	TRBJ2-3	-	-	TGCAGTGCTAGGGTTATTGGCACAGATACGCAGTATTTT	CSARVIGTDTQYF
TRBV7-9	TRBJ1-4	-	-	TGTGCCAGCAGCTCCCCACCCGGAGGAGGCGGCGGAAAACTGTTTTTT	CASSSPPGGGGGKLFF
TRBV27	TRBJ1-1	-	-	TGTGCCAGCCGCGGGGGGCCCTACACTGAAGCTTTCTTT	CASRGGPYTEAFF